This TCR beta chain stems from a study of cytomegalovirus exposure and HLA in healthy donors. Whole-study results and caveats: Later analysis revealed greater clonal expansion in HLA-associated TCR beta chains than in equally common others. The presence/absence work took it that sequencing depth was about the same across donors. According to reports, the classifier identified cytomegalovirus status with high specificity and sensitivity.

For the donor in question, CMV serostatus went unrecorded. A note on this clone: Its target is unknown.

CDR1 and CDR2 (germline): MNHEY, SVGAGI. This CDR3 has 15 amino acids. V gave up 0 bases and J gave up 3 bases, with 8 bases separating them. PCR primers comprised 60 Vbeta and 13 Jbeta primers. The protocol was immunoSEQ multiplex PCR, while the TCRdb copy is restricted to in-frame clones and leaves out a portion. The sample yields over 200,000 clones, over 75% seen once. This TCR was recovered from a human donor in good health. The chain combines TRBV6-5 with TRBJ1-4; D is unresolved. The material sequenced was PBMCs. This CDR3 reads CASSYSGRPNEKLFF. The CDR3 region has the DNA TGTGCCAGCAGTTACTCAGGCAGGCCTAATGAAAAACTGTTTTTT.